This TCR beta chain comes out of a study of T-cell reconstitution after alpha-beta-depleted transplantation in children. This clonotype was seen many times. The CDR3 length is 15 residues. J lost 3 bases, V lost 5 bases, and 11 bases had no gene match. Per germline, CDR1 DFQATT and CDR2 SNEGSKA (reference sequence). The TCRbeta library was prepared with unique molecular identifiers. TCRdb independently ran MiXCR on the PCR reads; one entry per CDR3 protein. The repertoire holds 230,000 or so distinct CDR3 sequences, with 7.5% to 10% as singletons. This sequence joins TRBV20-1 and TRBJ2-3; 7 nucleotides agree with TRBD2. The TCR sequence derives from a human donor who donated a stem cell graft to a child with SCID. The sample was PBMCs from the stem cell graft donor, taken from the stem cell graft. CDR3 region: CSALRRRRETDTQYF. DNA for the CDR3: TGCAGTGCTCTGCGACGTCGGCGGGAGACAGATACGCAGTATTTT.